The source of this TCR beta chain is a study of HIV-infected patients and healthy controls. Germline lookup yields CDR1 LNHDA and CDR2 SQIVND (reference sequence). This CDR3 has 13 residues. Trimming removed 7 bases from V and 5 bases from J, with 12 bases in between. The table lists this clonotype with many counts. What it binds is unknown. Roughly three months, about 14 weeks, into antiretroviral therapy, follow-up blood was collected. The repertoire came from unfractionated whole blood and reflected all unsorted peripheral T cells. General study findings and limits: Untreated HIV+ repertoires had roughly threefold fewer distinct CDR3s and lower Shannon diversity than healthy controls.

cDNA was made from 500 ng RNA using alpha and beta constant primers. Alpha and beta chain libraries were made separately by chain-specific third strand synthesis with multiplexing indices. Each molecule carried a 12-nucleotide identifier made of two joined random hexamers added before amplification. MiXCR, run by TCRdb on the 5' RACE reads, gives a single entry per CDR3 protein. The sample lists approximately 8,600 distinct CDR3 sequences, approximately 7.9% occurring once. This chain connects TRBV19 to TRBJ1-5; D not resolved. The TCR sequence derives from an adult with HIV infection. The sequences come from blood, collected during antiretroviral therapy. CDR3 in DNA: TGTGCCAGTAAGGCTCAGCCCGATCAGCCCCAGCATTTT. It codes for CASKAQPDQPQHF. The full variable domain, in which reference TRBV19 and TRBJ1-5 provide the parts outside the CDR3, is DGGITQSPKYLFRKEGQNVTLSCEQNLNHDAMYWYRQDPGQGLRLIYYSQIVNDFQKGDIAEGYSVSREKKESFPLTVTSAQKNPTAFYLCASKAQPDQPQHFGDGTRLSIL.